The rows below give T cell receptor beta chains drawn from one sample of a study of beta chain features in type 1 diabetes. TCRdb's copy holds only in-frame clones and misses some; the assay was immunoSEQ multiplex PCR. Of some 48,000 clones in the sample, approximately 43% are singletons; the top ten hold around 0.13%. The source material was stem cell memory CD4+ T cells from blood. These receptors were taken from a man aged 30-40 years with type 1 diabetes. Both conserved end residues are part of each CDR3. The order of the fields is J gene, V gene, CDR3 protein.

j_call: TRBJ2-2; v_call: TRBV11-2; cdr3_aa: CASSPSGRGTGELFF
j_call: TRBJ2-3; v_call: TRBV28; cdr3_aa: CASSPRLAVDLDTQYF
j_call: TRBJ2-2; v_call: TRBV5-4; cdr3_aa: CASSLVSVTGELFF
j_call: TRBJ2-1; v_call: TRBV29-1; cdr3_aa: CSVTGTSGSPSYNEQFF
j_call: TRBJ2-1; v_call: TRBV5-1; cdr3_aa: CASSEGTSGRSSYNEQFF
j_call: TRBJ1-5; v_call: TRBV5-6; cdr3_aa: CASSLGDRGGQPQHF
j_call: TRBJ1-2; v_call: TRBV5-4; cdr3_aa: CASSLSTGDGYTF
j_call: TRBJ2-1; v_call: TRBV9; cdr3_aa: CASSVEAGGLNEQFF
j_call: TRBJ2-7; v_call: TRBV2; cdr3_aa: CASSERGLAGEQYF
j_call: .; v_call: TRBV18; cdr3_aa: CASSPSGGYEQYF
j_call: TRBJ1-3; v_call: TRBV9; cdr3_aa: CASSVGGSFEGNTIYF
j_call: TRBJ2-2; v_call: TRBV28; cdr3_aa: CASSEARELFF
j_call: TRBJ2-3; v_call: TRBV13; cdr3_aa: CASSSRLAGPRTDTQYF
j_call: TRBJ1-2; v_call: TRBV25-1; cdr3_aa: CSGQGNYGYTF
j_call: TRBJ2-3; v_call: TRBV2; cdr3_aa: CASRPLAGMGDTQYF
j_call: TRBJ1-1; v_call: TRBV7-9; cdr3_aa: CASRGPVGFTEAFF
j_call: TRBJ2-2; v_call: TRBV5-1; cdr3_aa: CASGRANEAGELFF
j_call: TRBJ2-3; v_call: TRBV11-2; cdr3_aa: CASSLGFGTSGTDTQYF
j_call: TRBJ2-3; v_call: TRBV10-3; cdr3_aa: CASRGAGADTQYF
j_call: TRBJ2-7; v_call: TRBV27; cdr3_aa: CASSYRTGVYEQYF
j_call: TRBJ2-1; v_call: TRBV5-1; cdr3_aa: CASSSGSGRAPKFF
j_call: TRBJ2-1; v_call: TRBV6-5; cdr3_aa: CASSLGTGSHNEQFF
j_call: TRBJ2-7; v_call: TRBV27; cdr3_aa: CASSPPGTGQYEQYF